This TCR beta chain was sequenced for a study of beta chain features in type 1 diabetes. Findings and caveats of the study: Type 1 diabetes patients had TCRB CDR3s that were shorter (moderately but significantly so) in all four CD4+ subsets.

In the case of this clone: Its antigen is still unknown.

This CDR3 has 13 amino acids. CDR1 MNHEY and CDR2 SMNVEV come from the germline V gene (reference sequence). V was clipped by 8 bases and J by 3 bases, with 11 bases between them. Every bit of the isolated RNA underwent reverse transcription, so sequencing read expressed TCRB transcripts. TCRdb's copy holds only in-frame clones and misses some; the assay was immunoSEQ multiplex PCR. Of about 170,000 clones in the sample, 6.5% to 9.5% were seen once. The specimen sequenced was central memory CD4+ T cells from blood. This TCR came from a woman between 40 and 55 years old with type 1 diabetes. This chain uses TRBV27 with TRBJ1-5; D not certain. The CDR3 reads CASAREYNQPQHF. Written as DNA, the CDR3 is TGTGCCAGCGCCCGGGAATACAATCAGCCCCAGCATTTT.